Shown below are 30 T cell receptor beta chains from a single sample sequenced in a study of T-cell memory formation after mild COVID-19. Each CDR3 protein gets one entry after TCRdb re-called the 5' RACE reads with MiXCR. Altogether a few hundred thousand distinct CDR3 sequences are present, about an eighth being singletons, with the ten largest covering roughly a fifth. The sample was PBMCs or a T cell subset sorted from them (not recorded which). The receptors come from a man between 18 and 29 years old who had mild COVID-19 (a few samples of this study predate the infection). Cell type and time point are not known.

The rearrangement uses TRBV7-2 and TRBJ2-3; possibly TRBD1 for D (5 bases). Germline V gene data show CDR1 as SGHTA and CDR2 as FQGNSA. This CDR3 has 15 amino acids. V lost 8 bases and J 0 bases, leaving 15 bases between the germline ends. The CDR3 DNA is TGTGCCAGCCCGAAAGGGGCAGGGAGCACAGATACGCAGTATTTT. Translation: CASPKGAGSTDTQYF.

This clonotype has a count of ten or more. The chain uses TRBV7-2 and TRBJ1-1; D gene unclear. Germline V gives CDR1 SGHTA, CDR2 FQGNSA. This CDR3 is 13 amino acids long. V was pared by 0 bases and J by 4 bases, with 6 bases between. Here the CDR3 DNA reads TGTGCCAGCAGCTTAGCCCCGAGCACTGAAGCTTTCTTT. It specifies CASSLAPSTEAFF.

The chain carries TRBV7-6 and TRBJ2-2; possibly TRBD2 for D (6 bases). Trimming pared 5 bases from V and 7 bases from J, leaving 23 bases between. CDR1 is SGHVS and CDR2 is FNYEAQ in the germline V gene. The CDR3 extends over 17 amino acids. CDR3 DNA sequence: TGTGCCAGCAGCCGCGCGGTGACACCGGGGGTCGGCGGGGAGCTGTTTTTT. It encodes CASSRAVTPGVGGELFF.

This clonotype appeared a single time. The V gene is TRBV4-2, the J gene TRBJ1-4; no definite D call. V was cut by 1 base and J by 0 bases, with 3 bases left in between. This CDR3 has 14 residues. CDR1 is LGHNA and CDR2 is YNFKEQ in the germline V gene. Here the CDR3 DNA reads TGTGCCAGCAGCCAAGGGGCAACTAATGAAAAACTGTTTTTT. It specifies CASSQGATNEKLFF.

In its sample, this clonotype was seen a few times. The chain uses TRBV5-5 and TRBJ1-2; TRBD1 might be the D (5 bases). Trimming left V 5 bases short and J 3 bases short, with 17 bases between. Germline assignment: CDR1 SGHKS and CDR2 YYEKEE (reference sequence). This CDR3 has 15 residues. CDR3 nucleotide sequence: TGTGCCAGCAGACCCTGGGACGGAGTGGACTATGGCTACACCTTC. It yields the protein CASRPWDGVDYGYTF.

Here the CDR3 DNA reads TGTGCCAGCAGTGAAAATGGAAACACCATATATTTT. Translation: CASSENGNTIYF. This rearrangement joins TRBV25-1 to TRBJ1-3; D is uncertain. The CDR3 covers 12 residues. CDR1 and CDR2 from the germline V gene are MGHDK and SYGVNS. The germline V and J ends were trimmed by 2 bases and 3 bases, with 2 bases remaining between them.

This clonotype was seen only a few times. The DNA of the CDR3 is TGTGCCAGCAGCTTGTATGGGATTACGGTTCAGCCCCAGCATTTT. Protein sequence: CASSLYGITVQPQHF. The chain recombines TRBV7-2 with TRBJ1-5; no reliable D call. The CDR3 sequence is 15 residues long. Germline assignment: CDR1 SGHTA and CDR2 FQGNSA. Trimming took off 3 bases at V and 6 bases at J, with 15 bases between the two ends. Full variable domain (missing parts from reference TRBV7-2 and TRBJ1-5): GAGVSQSPSNKVTEKGKDVELRCDPISGHTALYWYRQSLGQGLEFLIYFQGNSAPDKSGLPSDRFSAERTGGSVSTLTIQRTQQEDSAVYLCASSLYGITVQPQHFGDGTRLSIL.

This chain connects TRBV5-1 to TRBJ2-1; 7 bases align to TRBD2. The germline V gene encodes CDR1 SGHRS and CDR2 YFSETQ. Trimming removed 0 bases from V and 4 bases from J; junction bases left unmatched: 4. The CDR3 contains 15 residues. The DNA of the CDR3 is TGCGCCAGCAGCTTGGAAGCGGGGCTTTACAATGAGCAGTTCTTC. Translated, it gives CASSLEAGLYNEQFF.

The chain employs TRBV30 and TRBJ1-5; possibly TRBD1 for D (5 bases). The germline gives CDR1 GTSNPN, CDR2 SVGIG (reference sequence). Trimming stripped 4 bases from V and 7 bases from J, with 11 bases between. This CDR3 contains 12 residues. The CDR3 coding sequence is TGTGCCTGGAATGGGGGGAACCAGCCCCAGCATTTT. Its protein is CAWNGGNQPQHF. The whole variable domain, filled in from reference TRBV30 and TRBJ1-5, reads SQTIHQWPATLVQPVGSPLSLECTVEGTSNPNLYWYRQAAGRGLQLLFYSVGIGQISSEVPQNLSASRPQDRQFILSSKKLLLSDSGFYLCAWNGGNQPQHFGDGTRLSIL.

This clonotype has more than one count but fewer than ten. V and J are TRBV5-1 and TRBJ2-3, with 12 bases that match TRBD2. V lost 4 bases to trimming and J lost 0 bases; unmatched junction nucleotides: 9. Looked up from germline, CDR1 is SGHRS and CDR2 is YFSETQ. This CDR3 has 18 amino acids. CDR3 nucleotide sequence: TGCGCCAGCAGCGGCGGACTAGCGGGGACGACTAGCACAGATACGCAGTATTTT. Its translation is CASSGGLAGTTSTDTQYF. The entire variable domain, with the rest obtained from reference TRBV5-1 and TRBJ2-3, is as follows: KAGVTQTPRYLIKTRGQQVTLSCSPISGHRSVSWYQQTPGQGLQFLFEYFSETQRNKGNFPGRFSGRQFSNSRSEMNVSTLELGDSALYLCASSGGLAGTTSTDTQYFGPGTRLTVL.

The table lists this clonotype with a few counts. The gene calls are TRBV20-1 and TRBJ1-6; maybe TRBD1 (5 bases). Trimming cost V 3 bases and J 11 bases, with 23 bases left between them. The CDR3 length is 16 residues. The V gene's germline CDR1 is DFQATT and CDR2 SNEGSKA (reference sequence). The CDR3 DNA is TGCAGTGCTAGGAACGTGGGGGGACTATCGGGACCACCCCTCCACTTT. The encoded protein is CSARNVGGLSGPPLHF.

V is TRBV5-1 and J is TRBJ2-2, with 8 bases fitting TRBD1. V trimming: 2 bases; J trimming: 4 bases; junction bases outside the gene matches: 7. The CDR3 length is 16 residues. Germline assignment: CDR1 SGHRS and CDR2 YFSETQ. As DNA, the CDR3 is TGCGCCAGCAGCTTAACAGGGGGAGAAAGCACCGGGGAGCTGTTTTTT. This encodes CASSLTGGESTGELFF.

This clonotype was seen ten or more times. CDR3 coding DNA: TGCAGCGTTGTCGTACTCGGACGGGCTTTCTTT. Encoded protein: CSVVVLGRAFF. The rearrangement links TRBV29-1 to TRBJ1-1; D call uncertain. This CDR3 is 11 amino acids long. CDR1 SQVTM and CDR2 ANQGSEA come from the germline V gene. Trimming took off 4 bases at V and 11 bases at J, with 14 bases between the two ends.

This clonotype has ten or more counts. V gene TRBV20-1 combines with J gene TRBJ1-2, with D maybe TRBD1 (5 bases). The CDR3 contains 13 residues. The V end lost 1 base, the J end lost 2 bases, and 8 bases lay between the germline ends. Per germline, CDR1 DFQATT and CDR2 SNEGSKA (reference sequence). The CDR3 nucleotides read TGCAGTGCTAGAGTGGGGGGGAACTATGGCTACACCTTC. Residues: CSARVGGNYGYTF.

This clonotype appeared a few times. The V gene is TRBV5-1, the J gene TRBJ1-1, with TRBD1 matching 9 bases. The CDR3 totals 15 residues. Trimming cost V 5 bases and J 5 bases; bases outside gene matches: 10. Germline assignment: CDR1 SGHRS and CDR2 YFSETQ. CDR3 nucleotide sequence: TGCGCCAGCAGGGAGAACAGGGGGCCTAGGACTGAAGCTTTCTTT. Translating gives CASRENRGPRTEAFF.

This clonotype was counted a few times. J is TRBJ2-5 and V is TRBV7-3; 9 bases fit TRBD2. Unmatched junction bases numbered 6, after V lost 2 bases and J lost 5 bases. The CDR3 runs to 15 residues. CDR1 and CDR2 (germline): SGHTA, FQGTGA. The DNA of the CDR3 is TGTGCCAGCAGCTTATATAGCGGGGGAGATGAGACCCAGTACTTC. Encoded protein: CASSLYSGGDETQYF. The whole variable domain, filled in from reference TRBV7-3 and TRBJ2-5, reads GAGVSQTPSNKVTEKGKYVELRCDPISGHTALYWYRQSLGQGPEFLIYFQGTGAADDSGLPNDRFFAVRPEGSVSTLKIQRTERGDSAVYLCASSLYSGGDETQYFGPGTRLLVL.

This clonotype was found a few times. This chain uses TRBV5-6 with TRBJ1-6; D gene ambiguous. CDR3 length equals 14 residues. Germline V gene sequence: CDR1 SGHDT, CDR2 YYEEEE. Trimming shortened V by 2 bases and J by 9 bases, and 12 bases separated the two germline ends. In nucleotides, the CDR3 is TGTGCCAGCAGCTTTGTGGCAGGATCTTCACCCCTCCACTTT. This sequence encodes CASSFVAGSSPLHF.

The gene calls are TRBV11-2 and TRBJ2-1, with a possible D match to TRBD2 (6 bases). CDR3 length equals 16 residues. V shed 3 bases and J shed 7 bases, with 19 bases lying between them. Germline assignment: CDR1 SGHAT and CDR2 FQNNGV. The DNA of the CDR3 is TGTGCCAGCAGCTTCGGGCGGGGACCCGAAGTTAATGAGCAGTTCTTC. It translates to CASSFGRGPEVNEQFF. Full variable domain (outside the CDR3, taken from reference TRBV11-2 and TRBJ2-1): EAGVAQSPRYKIIEKRQSVAFWCNPISGHATLYWYQQILGQGPKLLIQFQNNGVVDDSQLPKDRFSAERLKGVDSTLKIQPAKLEDSAVYLCASSFGRGPEVNEQFFGPGTRLTVL.

The V gene is TRBV25-1, the J gene TRBJ2-7; D assignment may be TRBD1 or TRBD2 (5 bases each). This CDR3 contains 14 residues. V dropped 5 bases and J dropped 0 bases, with 11 bases sitting between them. The germline V gene encodes CDR1 MGHDK and CDR2 SYGVNS. CDR3 coding DNA: TGTGCCAGCAGTAAGAGGGGCAGCTCCTACGAGCAGTACGTC. It codes for CASSKRGSSYEQYV.

This clonotype was picked up a small number of times. The chain links TRBV3-1 to TRBJ2-1; 8 nucleotides align to TRBD1. The germline V gene encodes CDR1 LGHDT and CDR2 YNNKEL (reference sequence). The V and J ends lost 1 base and 4 bases, in that order; junction bases with no gene match: 3. The CDR3 runs to 15 residues. The CDR3 coding sequence is TGTGCCAGCAGCCAAGCGACAGGGGCATACAATGAGCAGTTCTTC. This gives the protein CASSQATGAYNEQFF.

The chain recombines TRBV6-5 with TRBJ1-4; possibly TRBD1 for D (6 bases). Trimming left V 8 bases short and J 10 bases short, with 11 bases between. The CDR3 consists of 11 residues. Germline-derived CDR1 and CDR2 are MNHEY and SVGAGI. This CDR3 is CASWGAGKLFF. CDR3 coding DNA: TGTGCCAGCTGGGGGGCAGGAAAACTGTTTTTT.

This clonotype was recorded at least ten times. This rearrangement joins TRBV5-1 to TRBJ2-3; tentatively, D is TRBD2 (6 bases). The length of the CDR3 is 14 residues. V was trimmed by 2 bases and J by 6 bases, leaving 13 bases between them. Germline V gives CDR1 SGHRS, CDR2 YFSETQ. Here the CDR3 DNA reads TGCGCCAGCAGCTTTGGCAGGGAGGCGGATACGCAGTATTTT. Translated, it gives CASSFGREADTQYF.

The chain recombines TRBV10-3 with TRBJ2-3; 7 bases are a match to TRBD1. After removal of 6 bases from V and 0 bases from J, the junction contained 3 bases not matched to a gene. The CDR3 extends over 14 amino acids. Germline V gene lookup returns CDR1 ENHRY and CDR2 SYGVKD. The CDR3 region has the DNA TGTGCCATCAGGGGACAGCCGAGCACAGATACGCAGTATTTT. Translating gives CAIRGQPSTDTQYF.

This clonotype was recorded at least ten times. The genes are TRBV7-8 and TRBJ2-1; no reliable D call. Germline-derived CDR1 and CDR2 are SGHVS and FQNEAQ. The CDR3 extends over 15 amino acids. V was shortened by 3 bases and J by 0 bases, with 9 bases between the two germline ends. The CDR3: CASSLGQASYNEQFF. In nucleotides, the CDR3 is TGTGCCAGCAGCTTGGGTCAGGCCTCCTACAATGAGCAGTTCTTC. Looking up the rest from reference TRBV7-8 and TRBJ2-1 gives the full variable domain: GAGVSQSPRYKVAKRGQDVALRCDPISGHVSLFWYQQALGQGPEFLTYFQNEAQLDKSGLPSDRFFAERPEGSVSTLKIQRTQQEDSAVYLCASSLGQASYNEQFFGPGTRLTVL.

This rearrangement joins TRBV9 to TRBJ1-2; TRBD1 matches at 7 bases. This CDR3 region has 17 residues. V trimming: 1 base; J trimming: 7 bases; junction bases outside the gene matches: 16. CDR1 and CDR2 (germline): SGDLS, YYNGEE. CDR3 residues: CASSVTLTDRVEGGYTF. As DNA, the CDR3 is TGTGCCAGCAGCGTAACCCTTACCGACAGGGTAGAAGGTGGCTACACCTTC.

In its sample, this clonotype was seen a few times. The V and J genes are TRBV6-1 and TRBJ2-7, with a possible D match to TRBD2 (6 bases). With 5 bases removed from V and 2 bases from J, the gap between germline ends came to 16 bases. The germline CDR1 and CDR2 sequences are MNHNS and SASEGT. The CDR3 length is 15 residues. The chain's CDR3 is CASSPLSWGAYEQYF. CDR3 coding DNA: TGTGCCAGCAGTCCCCTTTCGTGGGGGGCCTACGAGCAGTACTTC.

There are a few counts of this clonotype. This sequence joins TRBV2 and TRBJ2-7; D unclear. Germline CDR1 SNHLY, CDR2 FYNNEI. Trimming took 4 bases from V and 6 from J, leaving 13 bases between them. There are 13 residues in the CDR3. The CDR3 nucleotides are TGTGCCAGCAGTGTCCTGGGAATAGGCGAGCAGTACTTC. Translating gives CASSVLGIGEQYF.

This clonotype was observed a handful of times. The chain combines TRBV29-1 with TRBJ2-2; no clear D. The germline CDR1 and CDR2 sequences are SQVTM and ANQGSEA. V was clipped by 1 base and J by 5 bases, with 17 bases between them. This CDR3 region has 16 residues. CDR3 DNA sequence: TGCAGCGTTGAAGCAAAAGGGATCCTTGGGACCGGGGAGCTGTTTTTT. Its translation: CSVEAKGILGTGELFF.

This clonotype has only a few counts. Mismatch with germline at one junction end may stem from a read error. The J gene is TRBJ2-5, the V gene TRBV9, with D hard to call. The CDR3 is 13 amino acids. CDR1 is SGDLS and CDR2 is YYNGEE in the germline V gene. CDR3 sequence (DNA): TGTGCCAGCAGCGTCGAGGACCACGAGACCCAGTACTTC. This translates into CASSVEDHETQYF. The whole variable domain, remainder taken from reference TRBV9 and TRBJ2-5, is DSGVTQTPKHLITATGQRVTLRCSPRSGDLSVYWYQQSLDQGLQFLIQYYNGEERAKGNILERFSAQQFPDLHSELNLSSLELGDSALYFCASSVEDHETQYFGPGTRLLVL.

The genes are TRBV7-2 and TRBJ2-7; D is unclear. Germline assignment: CDR1 SGHTA and CDR2 FQGNSA. CDR3 length: 12 amino acids. Trimming stripped 5 bases from V and 9 bases from J, with 14 bases between. CDR3 residues: CASSRPRIRQYF. In DNA form, the CDR3 reads TGTGCCAGCAGCCGTCCCAGGATACGGCAGTACTTC.